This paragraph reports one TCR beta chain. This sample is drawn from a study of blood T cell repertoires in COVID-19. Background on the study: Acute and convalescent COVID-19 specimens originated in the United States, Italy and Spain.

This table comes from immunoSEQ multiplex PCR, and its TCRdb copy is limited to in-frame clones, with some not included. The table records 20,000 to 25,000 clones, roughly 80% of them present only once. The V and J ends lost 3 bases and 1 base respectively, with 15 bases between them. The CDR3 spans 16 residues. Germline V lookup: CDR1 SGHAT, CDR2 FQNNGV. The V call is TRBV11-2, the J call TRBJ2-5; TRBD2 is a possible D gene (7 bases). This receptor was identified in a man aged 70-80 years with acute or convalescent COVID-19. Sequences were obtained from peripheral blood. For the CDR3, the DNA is TGTGCCAGCAGCTTCCCGGGAGGACAGTTCCAAGAGACCCAGTACTTC. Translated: CASSFPGGQFQETQYF.